This TCR beta chain emerged from a study of shared clonotypes between healthy human individuals. V was pared by 0 bases and J by 6 bases, with 12 bases between. CDR1 is MNHEY and CDR2 is SMNVEV in the germline V gene (reference sequence). This CDR3 region has 15 residues. This clone is a singleton in its sample. Other DNA sequences from this sample encode an identical CDR3 as well. The naive CD8 subset, CD45RO-negative cells positively selected for CCR7, excluded terminally differentiated effector memory CD45RA+ cells. Repertoires were generated with immunoSEQ multiplex PCR, while TCRdb's copy carries only in-frame clones and drops some. The sample has about 800,000 clones; about 96% are singletons.

The receptor was isolated from a man younger than 45 in good health. The sequenced sample was naive CD8+ T cells sorted from blood. This rearrangement joins TRBV27 to TRBJ1-5, with a tentative D call TRBD1 (6 bases). The DNA for the CDR3 is TGTGCCAGCAGTTTATCGGTAGGGGGAGGTCAGCCCCAGCATTTT. It yields the protein CASSLSVGGGQPQHF.